Listed here are 20 T cell receptor beta chains from one sample, sequenced in a study of blood T cell repertoires in COVID-19. This table comes from immunoSEQ multiplex PCR, and its TCRdb copy is limited to in-frame clones, with some not included. The table has 150,000 to 200,000 clones, around 84% seen once; the top ten hold about 19%. Sequencing used peripheral blood. These receptors were collected from an elderly woman with acute or convalescent COVID-19.

CDR3 region: CSASADTQYF. The CDR3 DNA is TGCAGTGCTAGCGCAGATACGCAGTATTTT. The rearrangement links TRBV20-1 to TRBJ2-3; D is ambiguous. V lost 3 bases, J lost 4 bases, and 2 bases lay in between. Germline assignment: CDR1 DFQATT and CDR2 SNEGSKA (reference sequence). This CDR3 spans 10 amino acids.

This sequence joins TRBV19 and TRBJ2-7, with D maybe TRBD1 (5 bases). Deletions cut 4 bases from V and 2 bases from J, with 12 bases between. This CDR3 is 14 amino acids long. The germline V gene has CDR1 LNHDA and CDR2 SQIVND (reference sequence). CDR3 bases: TGTGCCAGTAGTACGTTCTCAGGGCCCTACGAGCAGTACTTC. Its protein is CASSTFSGPYEQYF.

The chain couples TRBV7-9 to TRBJ2-1, with D tentatively TRBD2 (5 bases). This CDR3 contains 12 residues. Trimming took off 5 bases at V and 10 bases at J, with 12 bases between the two ends. In germline, CDR1 is SEHNR, CDR2 FQNEAQ (reference sequence). CDR3 residues: CASSVLGTEQFF. DNA of the CDR3: TGTGCCAGCAGCGTACTAGGCACCGAGCAGTTCTTC.

CDR3 in DNA: TGTGCCACCAGCAGAGGGAGGGAAAGCTCCTACAATGAGCAGTTCTTC. Translation gives CATSRGRESSYNEQFF. The chain is built from TRBV15 and TRBJ2-1, with D perhaps TRBD2 (6 bases). Germline V lookup: CDR1 LNHNV, CDR2 YYDKDF (reference sequence). The CDR3 covers 16 residues. The V end lost 1 base, the J end lost 0 bases, and 10 bases lay between the germline ends.

This chain uses TRBV6-5 with TRBJ2-1, with 8 nucleotides matching TRBD2. This CDR3 is 11 amino acids long. V lost 10 bases and J lost 16; bases outside the gene matches: 12. Germline loops: CDR1 MNHEY, CDR2 SVGAGI. This chain's CDR3 is CATERTSHPFF. The CDR3 nucleotides read TGTGCCACAGAACGGACTAGCCATCCTTTCTTC.

The chain couples TRBV27 to TRBJ2-7; the match to TRBD1 covers 7 bases. The germline V gene encodes CDR1 MNHEY and CDR2 SMNVEV (reference sequence). CDR3 length: 14 amino acids. Unmatched junction bases numbered 5, after V lost 4 bases and J lost 2 bases. The CDR3 here is CASSSRTGAYEQYF. The DNA of the CDR3 is TGTGCCAGCAGTTCCAGGACAGGAGCCTACGAGCAGTACTTC.

This clone occurred a few times. V usage is TRBV10-3 and J usage is TRBJ2-2, with 8 bases that match TRBD1. The CDR3 sequence is 16 residues long. CDR1 is ENHRY and CDR2 is SYGVKD in the germline V gene. With 4 bases clipped from V and 1 base from J, the junction kept 5 bases outside the gene matches. The chain's CDR3 is CAISGTGTKNTGELFF. The CDR3 DNA follows: TGTGCCATCAGTGGGACAGGGACGAAGAACACCGGGGAGCTGTTTTTT.

This chain links TRBV28 with TRBJ1-3, with a possible D match to TRBD1 (6 bases). Trimming stripped 5 bases from V and 2 bases from J, with 13 bases between. The V gene's germline CDR1 is MDHEN and CDR2 SYDVKM. This CDR3 is 15 amino acids long. The DNA of the CDR3 is TGTGCCAGCAGTCTCTTGACAGGAACTGGAAACACCATATATTTT. Translated: CASSLLTGTGNTIYF.

This chain uses TRBV27 with TRBJ1-4; 7 positions match TRBD1. Trimming at V came to 6 bases and at J to 4 bases, leaving 8 bases not matched to a gene. Germline CDR1 and CDR2: MNHEY and SMNVEV (reference sequence). The CDR3 is 15 residues long. The CDR3 nucleotides are TGTGCCAGCAGCCAAAGGGGACAGTATAATGAAAAACTGTTTTTT. Residues: CASSQRGQYNEKLFF.

V is TRBV3-1 (or the pseudogene TRBV3-2) and J is TRBJ1-2; tentatively, D is TRBD1 (5 bases). This CDR3 is built from 15 residues. Between the trimmed V and J ends, which lost 2 bases and 6 bases, there was a span of 16 bases. Germline V gene data show CDR1 as LGHDT and CDR2 as YNNKEL (reference sequence). The CDR3 is CASSQNIGRAHGYTF. The CDR3, as DNA: TGTGCCAGCAGCCAAAATATTGGCAGGGCCCATGGCTACACCTTC.

The chain employs TRBV7-3 and TRBJ2-6, with no clear D. Trimming took 7 bases from V and 0 from J, leaving 10 bases between them. The CDR3 loop spans 15 amino acids. CDR1 and CDR2 (germline): SGHTA, FQGTGA. CDR3 residues: CASTTSSSGANVLTF. DNA for the CDR3: TGTGCCAGCACCACGTCCAGCTCTGGGGCCAACGTCCTGACTTTC.

This chain links TRBV10-3 with TRBJ2-1; 13 bases match TRBD2. The CDR3 is made up of 20 amino acids. Unmatched junction bases numbered 14, after V lost 2 bases and J lost 4 bases. Germline-derived CDR1 and CDR2 are ENHRY and SYGVKD. CDR3 DNA sequence: TGTGCCATCAGTGAGCCGACTAGCGGGAGGAAAAAAAGGGGTTACAATGAGCAGTTCTTC. The encoded protein is CAISEPTSGRKKRGYNEQFF.

The gene calls are TRBV23-1 and TRBJ1-2; the match to TRBD1 covers 10 bases. TRBV23-1 is known as an ORF, though its function is uncertain. The CDR3 contains 16 residues. Losses at the gene ends were 6 bases for V and 3 bases for J; bases not matched to a gene: 10. The CDR3: CASSPGDRGPYYGYTF. DNA for the CDR3: TGCGCCAGCAGCCCAGGAGACAGGGGGCCCTACTATGGCTACACCTTC.

The V gene is TRBV30, the J gene TRBJ2-2, with unresolved D. Germline assignment: CDR1 GTSNPN and CDR2 SVGIG (reference sequence). With 4 bases removed from V and 4 bases from J, the gap between germline ends came to 10 bases. The CDR3 is 13 residues long. The CDR3 protein is CAWTGSGTGELFF. CDR3 in DNA: TGTGCCTGGACTGGGTCGGGCACCGGGGAGCTGTTTTTT.

V gene TRBV18 combines with J gene TRBJ1-3; D gene uncertain. In germline, CDR1 is KGHSH, CDR2 LQKENI. This CDR3 contains 13 residues. Trimming left V 1 base short and J 4 bases short, with 5 bases between. The CDR3 DNA reads as TGTGCCAGCTCACCACGGCACGGAAACACCATATATTTT. Its protein product is CASSPRHGNTIYF.

This chain links TRBV20-1 with TRBJ2-2, with D hard to call. Germline V gene data show CDR1 as DFQATT and CDR2 as SNEGSKA (reference sequence). Deletions cut 1 base from V and 11 bases from J, with 8 bases between. This CDR3 is built from 11 residues. As DNA, the CDR3 is TGCAGTGCTAGAGGACAAAATGAGCTGTTTTTT. Its translation is CSARGQNELFF.

This sequence joins TRBV28 and TRBJ1-2; TRBD1 matches 9 bases. The V and J ends lost 4 bases and 10 bases, in that order; junction bases with no gene match: 25. The CDR3 has 19 amino acids. The germline gives CDR1 MDHEN, CDR2 SYDVKM. The CDR3 nucleotides read TGTGCCAGCAGTTCATATCGACCGGGACAGGGAAAGTATTGGGCTTACTACACCTTC. Its translation is CASSSYRPGQGKYWAYYTF.

The V call is TRBV7-2, the J call TRBJ2-3; 8 bases align to TRBD1. The CDR3 is 14 residues long. Trimming cost V 4 bases and J 4 bases; bases outside gene matches: 4. Germline loops: CDR1 SGHTA, CDR2 FQGNSA. CDR3 in DNA: TGTGCCAGCAGCTCCTGGACAGGGCCAGATACGCAGTATTTT. This encodes CASSSWTGPDTQYF.

This sequence joins TRBV6-6 and TRBJ2-7; 9 positions match TRBD2. Germline V CDR1 and CDR2: MNHNY, SVGAGI (reference sequence). After removal of 5 bases from V and 3 bases from J, the junction contained 2 bases not matched to a gene. CDR3 length equals 13 residues. DNA of the CDR3: TGTGCCAGCAGTGTAGCGGGAGACTACGAGCAGTACTTC. This encodes CASSVAGDYEQYF.

V gene TRBV19 combines with J gene TRBJ1-5; D uncertain. CDR1 and CDR2 (germline): LNHDA, SQIVND (reference sequence). V was clipped by 5 bases and J by 7 bases, with 9 bases between them. This CDR3 spans 12 amino acids. CDR3 in amino acids: CASSAGRQPQHF. The DNA of the CDR3 is TGTGCCAGTAGTGCGGGGAGGCAGCCCCAGCATTTT.